These 18 T cell receptor beta chains came from one sample sequenced in a study of CD8 T cells in Susac syndrome. Reverse transcription of about 0.5 to 1 ug RNA was carried out with random hexamers. TCRdb re-called the immunoSEQ multiplex PCR reads through MiXCR, storing one row per CDR3 protein. The sample consists of about 90,000 distinct CDR3 sequences, approximately 96% of them appearing once. The sequenced material came from CD8+ T cells from PBMCs. The source of these receptors is a human donor with Susac syndrome.

V usage is TRBV20-1 and J usage is TRBJ2-1, with unresolved D. This CDR3 region has 14 residues. V lost 4 bases, J lost 5 bases, and 15 bases lay in between. CDR1 and CDR2 from the germline V gene are DFQATT and SNEGSKA (reference sequence). CDR3 sequence (DNA): TGCAGTGCTAAACCAGCATCCGAACACAATGAGCAGTTCTTC. Its translation is CSAKPASEHNEQFF.

This sequence joins TRBV4-3 and TRBJ1-4; D is undetermined. The CDR3 has 13 residues. The germline V gene encodes CDR1 LGHNA and CDR2 YSLEER. The V end was cut by 0 bases, the J end by 7 bases, with 6 bases between. The CDR3 sequence: CASSQDFGEKLFF. For the CDR3, the DNA is TGCGCCAGCAGCCAAGATTTTGGTGAAAAACTGTTTTTT.

In this sample, this clonotype turned up once. The chain links TRBV20-1 to TRBJ1-2; possibly TRBD1 for D (5 bases). This CDR3 is 14 amino acids long. Trimming cost V 0 bases and J 8 bases, with 16 bases left between them. The germline gives CDR1 DFQATT, CDR2 SNEGSKA (reference sequence). The CDR3 bases are TGCAGTGCTAGAGATTCGTCAAGGGGTTCCGGCTACACCTTC. Translated: CSARDSSRGSGYTF.

The gene calls are TRBV7-9 and TRBJ2-1; TRBD1 matches 7 bases. CDR1 SEHNR and CDR2 FQNEAQ come from the germline V gene (reference sequence). CDR3 size: 15 residues. V trimming: 4 bases; J trimming: 10 bases; junction bases outside the gene matches: 13. This chain's CDR3 is CASSSGGPPVAEQFF. CDR3 DNA: TGTGCCAGCAGCTCAGGGGGACCTCCGGTAGCGGAGCAGTTCTTC.

This chain joins TRBV7-2 and TRBJ2-5; 7 bases line up with TRBD1. The V and J ends lost 3 bases and 4 bases, in that order; junction bases with no gene match: 2. This CDR3 has 13 amino acids. Germline assignment: CDR1 SGHTA and CDR2 FQGNSA. Here the CDR3 reads CASSLNRGETQYF. In DNA, the CDR3 is TGTGCCAGCAGCTTGAACAGGGGAGAGACCCAGTACTTC. The full variable domain, its missing parts supplied by reference TRBV7-2 and TRBJ2-5, is GAGVSQSPSNKVTEKGKDVELRCDPISGHTALYWYRQSLGQGLEFLIYFQGNSAPDKSGLPSDRFSAERTGGSVSTLTIQRTQQEDSAVYLCASSLNRGETQYFGPGTRLLVL.

This chain uses TRBV5-1 with TRBJ2-3, with D unclear. From germline, CDR1 is SGHRS and CDR2 YFSETQ. The ends were cut back, 3 bases at V and 6 bases at J, with 8 bases in the middle. The CDR3 length is 12 residues. The CDR3 is CASSSQLDTQYF. The CDR3 DNA reads as TGCGCCAGCAGCTCGCAGTTGGATACGCAGTATTTT.

CDR3 sequence: CASRDRQGGIYEQYF. CDR3 sequence (DNA): TGTGCCAGCAGGGATCGACAGGGTGGGATCTACGAGCAGTACTTC. The rearrangement uses TRBV2 and TRBJ2-7; 7 bases line up with TRBD1. V lost 6 bases to trimming and J lost 3 bases; unmatched junction nucleotides: 11. Germline V gene lookup returns CDR1 SNHLY and CDR2 FYNNEI. The CDR3 covers 15 residues.

This chain links TRBV18 with TRBJ1-3, with 9 positions matching TRBD1. CDR1 is KGHSH, CDR2 LQKENI, per germline. J lost 14 bases, V lost 4 bases, and 12 bases had no gene match. The CDR3 sequence is 14 residues long. The chain's CDR3 is CASSLPYRDRDVYF. The CDR3 DNA follows: TGTGCCAGCTCACTCCCTTACCGGGACAGGGATGTATATTTT. Filled out from reference TRBV18 and TRBJ1-3, the complete variable domain reads NAGVMQNPRHLVRRRGQEARLRCSPMKGHSHVYWYRQLPEEGLKFMVYLQKENIIDESGMPKERFSAEFPKEGPSILRIQQVVRGDSAAYFCASSLPYRDRDVYFGEGSWLTVV.

The chain is built from TRBV7-2 and TRBJ2-5; TRBD2 might be the D (6 bases). Germline V lookup: CDR1 SGHTA, CDR2 FQGNSA. The CDR3 covers 15 residues. The germline V and J ends were trimmed by 5 bases and 2 bases, with 15 bases remaining between them. CDR3 sequence: CASSPGSGGQETQYF. The CDR3 coding sequence is TGTGCCAGCAGCCCCGGGAGTGGTGGGCAAGAGACCCAGTACTTC.

In nucleotides, the CDR3 is TGTGCCCGCGATTCGACAGGGGGTGGGGCTTTCTTT. It codes for CARDSTGGGAFF. This sequence joins TRBV30 and TRBJ1-1, with TRBD1 matching 9 bases. The CDR3 is made up of 12 amino acids. The germline V gene encodes CDR1 GTSNPN and CDR2 SVGIG (reference sequence). V shed 8 bases, J shed 11 bases, and the junction held 12 bases outside the gene matches.

J is TRBJ1-2 and V is TRBV27; maybe TRBD1 (5 bases). In germline, CDR1 is MNHEY, CDR2 SMNVEV (reference sequence). The CDR3 runs 14 residues. V was cut by 8 bases and J by 7 bases, with 20 bases left in between. The CDR3 sequence: CASLARQGRSGYTF. For the CDR3, the DNA is TGTGCCAGCCTCGCCCGGCAGGGACGTTCTGGCTACACCTTC.

The chain uses TRBV18 and TRBJ2-7; weak D call: TRBD1 (5 bases). This CDR3 region has 14 residues. The V and J ends lost 3 bases and 2 bases respectively, with 11 bases between them. Germline values: CDR1 KGHSH, CDR2 LQKENI. The CDR3 here is CASSPQGPPYEQYF. CDR3 nucleotides: TGTGCCAGCTCACCGCAGGGTCCCCCCTACGAGCAGTACTTC. Using reference TRBV18 and TRBJ2-7 for the parts outside the CDR3, the full variable domain is NAGVMQNPRHLVRRRGQEARLRCSPMKGHSHVYWYRQLPEEGLKFMVYLQKENIIDESGMPKERFSAEFPKEGPSILRIQQVVRGDSAAYFCASSPQGPPYEQYFGPGTRLTVT.

V gene TRBV11-2 combines with J gene TRBJ2-3; 7 nucleotides line up with TRBD2. V lost 5 bases to trimming and J lost 1 base; unmatched junction nucleotides: 12. CDR1 and CDR2 (germline): SGHAT, FQNNGV. The CDR3 covers 17 residues. The CDR3 region is CASSKAVGGSGTDTQYF. CDR3 nucleotides: TGTGCCAGCAGCAAAGCCGTGGGGGGGAGTGGCACAGATACGCAGTATTTT.

The CDR3 DNA follows: TGTGCCAGCAGTTACTCGACCGGAGGGAGTTCACCCCTCCACTTT. Residues: CASSYSTGGSSPLHF. This rearrangement joins TRBV6-5 to TRBJ1-6; D is unclear. This CDR3 is 15 amino acids long. Per the germline V gene, CDR1 is MNHEY and CDR2 is SVGAGI. Trimming took off 0 bases at V and 9 bases at J, with 12 bases between the two ends.

The gene calls are TRBV20-1 and TRBJ2-7; 8 bases fit TRBD1. Looked up from germline, CDR1 is DFQATT and CDR2 is SNEGSKA (reference sequence). Unmatched junction bases numbered 6, after V lost 4 bases and J lost 4 bases. This CDR3 has 13 amino acids. The CDR3: CSAIQGDYYEQYF. The CDR3, as DNA: TGCAGTGCTATACAGGGGGATTATTACGAGCAGTACTTC.

The rearrangement links TRBV4-3 to TRBJ2-7; D is uncertain. The CDR3 is 15 residues long. The germline V and J ends were trimmed by 2 bases and 4 bases, with 15 bases remaining between them. Germline values: CDR1 LGHNA, CDR2 YSLEER. The CDR3 is CASSQFNQKGYEQYF. For the CDR3, the DNA is TGCGCCAGCAGCCAATTTAACCAAAAAGGGTACGAGCAGTACTTC.

As DNA, the CDR3 is TGTGCCAGCAGCGTTGGGGTAGCAGTACACAATGAGCAGTTCTTC. Translated, it gives CASSVGVAVHNEQFF. V and J are TRBV14 and TRBJ2-1; D is uncertain. CDR3 length: 15 residues. Trimming removed 5 bases from V and 5 bases from J, with 16 bases in between. Germline V gives CDR1 SGHDN, CDR2 FVKESK.

This clonotype was detected only once. This chain connects TRBV5-1 to TRBJ2-2; D is undetermined. Germline CDR1 is SGHRS and CDR2 is YFSETQ. The CDR3 is 14 amino acids. The V and J ends lost 0 bases and 0 bases respectively, with 3 bases between them. The CDR3 DNA follows: TGCGCCAGCAGCTTGGAAGCGAACACCGGGGAGCTGTTTTTT. Its translation: CASSLEANTGELFF.